Below, 14 T cell receptor beta chains from the same sample are listed, as sequenced in a study of cytomegalovirus exposure and HLA in healthy donors. The PCR made use of 60 Vbeta and 13 Jbeta primers. Repertoires were generated with immunoSEQ multiplex PCR, while TCRdb's copy carries only in-frame clones and drops some. The sample has under 150,000 clones; 65% to 85% are singletons. The sample taken for sequencing was PBMCs. All receptors come from a male donor in good health and CMV-seronegative.

V is TRBV19 and J is TRBJ2-1; D perhaps matches TRBD1 (5 bases). Looked up from germline, CDR1 is LNHDA and CDR2 is SQIVND (reference sequence). This CDR3 is 13 amino acids long. This CDR3 reads CASGYSSYNEQFF. The CDR3 coding sequence is TGTGCGTCAGGGTACAGCTCCTACAATGAGCAGTTCTTC.

The J gene is TRBJ2-5, the V gene TRBV5-3; D may be TRBD2 (5 bases). TRBV5-3 is labeled an ORF, and its function is uncertain. The CDR3 loop spans 13 amino acids. Trimming removed 6 bases from V and 4 bases from J, with 13 bases in between. CDR3: CARKDLAGETQYF. CDR3 sequence (DNA): TGTGCCAGAAAGGACTTGGCAGGAGAGACCCAGTACTTC.

The chain links TRBV29-1 to TRBJ2-7, with 11 bases identical to TRBD2. CDR1 and CDR2 from the germline V gene are SQVTM and ANQGSEA. This CDR3 is built from 18 residues. The J segment lost 2 bases and the V segment lost 5 bases, leaving 17 bases of the junction unmatched. The chain's CDR3 is CSVRNGPTGTSGPYEQYF. CDR3 DNA: TGCAGCGTTAGAAACGGACCTACCGGGACTAGCGGCCCCTACGAGCAGTACTTC.

The chain uses TRBV9 and TRBJ2-7; 8 positions agree with TRBD1. The length of the CDR3 is 15 residues. The germline V gene has CDR1 SGDLS and CDR2 YYNGEE. Unmatched junction bases numbered 6, after V lost 1 base and J lost 3 bases. In DNA, the CDR3 is TGTGCCAGCAGCGTAACCCCAGGGGGCTTCTACGAGCAGTACTTC. Protein product: CASSVTPGGFYEQYF.

This clone was seen a handful of times. The rearrangement links TRBV19 to TRBJ1-1; TRBD1 might be the D (5 bases). In germline, CDR1 is LNHDA, CDR2 SQIVND (reference sequence). V lost 3 bases and J lost 4, with 9 bases in between. The length of the CDR3 is 13 residues. In nucleotides, the CDR3 is TGTGCCAGTAGTATGCAGGGCTCCACTGAAGCTTTCTTT. Its protein product is CASSMQGSTEAFF.

This clone was observed a handful of times. The CDR3 reads CASSASGSLGYNEQFF. In DNA, the CDR3 is TGTGCCAGCAGCGCTAGCGGGTCTCTTGGGTACAATGAGCAGTTCTTC. The chain links TRBV5-4 to TRBJ2-1; 8 bases map to TRBD2. The CDR3 is made up of 16 amino acids. Germline V gene data show CDR1 as SGHNT and CDR2 as YYREEE (reference sequence). Unmatched junction bases numbered 10, after V lost 4 bases and J lost 4 bases.

In the case of this clone: At one boundary the junction diverges from the germline segment, which might be a read error. V and J are TRBV6-4 and TRBJ2-1; D uncertain. Germline V gene lookup returns CDR1 MRHNA and CDR2 SNTAGT. The CDR3 sequence is 11 residues long. DNA of the CDR3: TGTGCCATCACTCAGACTGATGAGCAGCTCTTC. Amino acid sequence: CAITQTDEQLF.

The chain links TRBV4-3 to TRBJ2-1; 8 bases agree with TRBD2. Germline CDR1 is LGHNA and CDR2 is YSLEER. The CDR3 sequence is 17 residues long. The trim removed 6 bases at V and 3 bases at J, leaving 13 bases unmatched. CDR3 nucleotides: TGCGCCAGCAGGCCTACTCCGGGACTAGGAGTCTACAATGAGCAGTTCTTC. Translation: CASRPTPGLGVYNEQFF.

The chain is built from TRBV20-1 and TRBJ1-4; no reliable D call. This CDR3 comprises 10 residues. Germline V gene lookup returns CDR1 DFQATT and CDR2 SNEGSKA (reference sequence). Trimming took off 6 bases at V and 7 bases at J, with 6 bases between the two ends. CDR3 sequence (DNA): TGCAGTGCCCCGGGTGAAAAACTGTTTTTT. Amino acids: CSAPGEKLFF.

V gene TRBV7-3 combines with J gene TRBJ1-3, with unresolved D. CDR3 length equals 14 residues. The germline CDR1 and CDR2 sequences are SGHTA and FQGTGA. Trimming removed 1 base from V and 1 base from J, with 5 bases in between. The CDR3 is CASSLNPSGNTIYF. DNA for the CDR3: TGTGCCAGCAGCTTAAATCCGTCTGGAAACACCATATATTTT. The entire variable domain, with the rest obtained from reference TRBV7-3 and TRBJ1-3, is as follows: GAGVSQTPSNKVTEKGKYVELRCDPISGHTALYWYRQSLGQGPEFLIYFQGTGAADDSGLPNDRFFAVRPEGSVSTLKIQRTERGDSAVYLCASSLNPSGNTIYFGEGSWLTVV.

The V call is TRBV19, the J call TRBJ2-2; D perhaps matches TRBD2 (6 bases). The length of the CDR3 is 15 residues. V was cut by 1 base and J by 5 bases, with 11 bases left in between. In germline, CDR1 is LNHDA, CDR2 SQIVND (reference sequence). The CDR3 here is CASSIGGRSTGELFF. As DNA, the CDR3 is TGTGCCAGTAGTATAGGTGGGAGGTCAACCGGGGAGCTGTTTTTT.

The chain carries TRBV7-8 and TRBJ2-7; the match to TRBD1 covers 7 bases. The CDR3 is 14 residues long. Losses at the gene ends were 4 bases for V and 2 bases for J; bases not matched to a gene: 5. Germline loops: CDR1 SGHVS, CDR2 FQNEAQ. The CDR3 is CASSSEGAAYEQYF. The CDR3 bases are TGTGCCAGCAGCTCCGAGGGGGCGGCCTACGAGCAGTACTTC.

The chain combines TRBV7-3 with TRBJ2-1, with 7 bases that match TRBD2. The CDR3 consists of 16 residues. The J segment lost 4 bases and the V segment lost 5 bases, leaving 11 bases of the junction unmatched. The germline V gene has CDR1 SGHTA and CDR2 FQGTGA. CDR3 residues: CASSASGGGLYNEQFF. The CDR3 nucleotides read TGTGCCAGCAGCGCTAGTGGGGGGGGGTTGTACAATGAGCAGTTCTTC.

The V and J genes are TRBV5-4 and TRBJ1-1; D might be TRBD1 (6 bases). The germline CDR1 and CDR2 sequences are SGHNT and YYREEE (reference sequence). The V and J ends lost 8 bases and 0 bases respectively, with 8 bases between them. The CDR3 covers 12 residues. CDR3 nucleotide sequence: TGTGCCAGTCAGGGGATGAACACTGAAGCTTTCTTT. This sequence encodes CASQGMNTEAFF.